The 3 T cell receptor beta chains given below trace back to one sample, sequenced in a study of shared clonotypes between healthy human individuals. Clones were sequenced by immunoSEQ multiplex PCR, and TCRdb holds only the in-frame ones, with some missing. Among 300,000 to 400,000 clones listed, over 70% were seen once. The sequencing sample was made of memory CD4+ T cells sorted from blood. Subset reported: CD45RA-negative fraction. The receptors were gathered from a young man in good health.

This chain's CDR3 is CASSTGLAGGDLLREQYF. CDR3 bases: TGTGCCAGCAGCACCGGACTAGCGGGAGGCGATCTCCTACGAGAGCAGTACTTC. This chain uses TRBV7-8 with TRBJ2-7; TRBD2 matches 14 bases. The length of the CDR3 is 18 residues. Germline V gene lookup returns CDR1 SGHVS and CDR2 FQNEAQ. Trimming at V came to 5 bases and at J to 7 bases, leaving 16 bases not matched to a gene.

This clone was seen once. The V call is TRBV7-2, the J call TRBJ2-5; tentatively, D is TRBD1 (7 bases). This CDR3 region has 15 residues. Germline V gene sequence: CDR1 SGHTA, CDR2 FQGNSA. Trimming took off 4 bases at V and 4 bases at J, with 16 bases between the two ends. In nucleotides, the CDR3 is TGTGCCAGCAGCTATGCGGCAGGGGGGACAGAGACCCAGTACTTC. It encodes CASSYAAGGTETQYF.

CDR3 amino acids: CASSTSWTGGYTF. The CDR3 nucleotides are TGTGCCAGTAGTACCTCATGGACGGGTGGCTACACCTTC. V gene TRBV19 combines with J gene TRBJ1-2; no reliable D call. V was shortened by 4 bases and J by 7 bases, with 13 bases between the two germline ends. Germline V lookup: CDR1 LNHDA, CDR2 SQIVND (reference sequence). CDR3 size: 13 residues. The full variable domain, with the rest looked up from reference TRBV19 and TRBJ1-2, is DGGITQSPKYLFRKEGQNVTLSCEQNLNHDAMYWYRQDPGQGLRLIYYSQIVNDFQKGDIAEGYSVSREKKESFPLTVTSAQKNPTAFYLCASSTSWTGGYTFGSGTRLTVV.